The 5 T cell receptor beta chains given below trace back to one sample, sequenced in a study of beta chain features in type 1 diabetes. The investigators reverse transcribed all of the isolated RNA, so they sequenced expressed TCRB transcripts. TCRdb's table, derived via immunoSEQ multiplex PCR, lists solely in-frame clones and lacks some. This table has 120,000 to 150,000 clones, approximately 52% appearing once. Sequenced sample: Tregs from blood. These TCRs come from a man younger than 30 in good health.

This chain uses TRBV9 with TRBJ1-1; D is undetermined. The CDR3 runs 15 residues. Deletions cut 0 bases from V and 1 base from J, with 10 bases between. Germline V gene data show CDR1 as SGDLS and CDR2 as YYNGEE. The chain's CDR3 is CASSVGVRPNTEAFF. The CDR3 DNA sequence: TGTGCCAGCAGCGTAGGTGTCAGGCCGAACACTGAAGCTTTCTTT.

The chain is built from TRBV30 and TRBJ2-3, with D possibly matching TRBD2 (7 bases). The CDR3 has 13 residues. The germline gives CDR1 GTSNPN, CDR2 SVGIG (reference sequence). CDR3 sequence (DNA): TGTGCGACTAGCCGGGACACAGCAGATACGCAGTATTTT. This codes for CATSRDTADTQYF.

In its sample, this clone was seen a few times. J is TRBJ1-4 and V is TRBV28, with 7 bases aligning to TRBD1. Germline CDR1 and CDR2: MDHEN and SYDVKM. Germline trimming cut 3 bases from V and 5 bases from J; bases unmatched to any gene: 3. The CDR3 has 14 amino acids. CDR3 bases: TGTGCCAGCAGTTTTGGGACAGAGAATGAAAAACTGTTTTTT. Translating it yields CASSFGTENEKLFF.

This clone was observed once. The chain is built from TRBV21-1 and TRBJ1-2; the D call of TRBD1 is as the table states it, not checked on the DNA. TRBV21-1 is a recognized pseudogene. This CDR3 contains 16 residues. The CDR3 is CASSSQDREMFYGYTF. In nucleotides, the CDR3 is TGTGCCAGCAGCTCCCAGGACAGGGAGATGTTCTATGGCTACACCTTC.

The chain links TRBV4-2 to TRBJ1-5; D call uncertain. CDR1 LGHNA and CDR2 YNFKEQ come from the germline V gene. The CDR3 covers 13 residues. Trimming shortened V by 0 bases and J by 9 bases, and 9 bases separated the two germline ends. The CDR3 sequence is CASSQDNGRPQHF. The CDR3 DNA reads TGTGCCAGCAGCCAAGATAACGGTAGGCCCCAGCATTTT.